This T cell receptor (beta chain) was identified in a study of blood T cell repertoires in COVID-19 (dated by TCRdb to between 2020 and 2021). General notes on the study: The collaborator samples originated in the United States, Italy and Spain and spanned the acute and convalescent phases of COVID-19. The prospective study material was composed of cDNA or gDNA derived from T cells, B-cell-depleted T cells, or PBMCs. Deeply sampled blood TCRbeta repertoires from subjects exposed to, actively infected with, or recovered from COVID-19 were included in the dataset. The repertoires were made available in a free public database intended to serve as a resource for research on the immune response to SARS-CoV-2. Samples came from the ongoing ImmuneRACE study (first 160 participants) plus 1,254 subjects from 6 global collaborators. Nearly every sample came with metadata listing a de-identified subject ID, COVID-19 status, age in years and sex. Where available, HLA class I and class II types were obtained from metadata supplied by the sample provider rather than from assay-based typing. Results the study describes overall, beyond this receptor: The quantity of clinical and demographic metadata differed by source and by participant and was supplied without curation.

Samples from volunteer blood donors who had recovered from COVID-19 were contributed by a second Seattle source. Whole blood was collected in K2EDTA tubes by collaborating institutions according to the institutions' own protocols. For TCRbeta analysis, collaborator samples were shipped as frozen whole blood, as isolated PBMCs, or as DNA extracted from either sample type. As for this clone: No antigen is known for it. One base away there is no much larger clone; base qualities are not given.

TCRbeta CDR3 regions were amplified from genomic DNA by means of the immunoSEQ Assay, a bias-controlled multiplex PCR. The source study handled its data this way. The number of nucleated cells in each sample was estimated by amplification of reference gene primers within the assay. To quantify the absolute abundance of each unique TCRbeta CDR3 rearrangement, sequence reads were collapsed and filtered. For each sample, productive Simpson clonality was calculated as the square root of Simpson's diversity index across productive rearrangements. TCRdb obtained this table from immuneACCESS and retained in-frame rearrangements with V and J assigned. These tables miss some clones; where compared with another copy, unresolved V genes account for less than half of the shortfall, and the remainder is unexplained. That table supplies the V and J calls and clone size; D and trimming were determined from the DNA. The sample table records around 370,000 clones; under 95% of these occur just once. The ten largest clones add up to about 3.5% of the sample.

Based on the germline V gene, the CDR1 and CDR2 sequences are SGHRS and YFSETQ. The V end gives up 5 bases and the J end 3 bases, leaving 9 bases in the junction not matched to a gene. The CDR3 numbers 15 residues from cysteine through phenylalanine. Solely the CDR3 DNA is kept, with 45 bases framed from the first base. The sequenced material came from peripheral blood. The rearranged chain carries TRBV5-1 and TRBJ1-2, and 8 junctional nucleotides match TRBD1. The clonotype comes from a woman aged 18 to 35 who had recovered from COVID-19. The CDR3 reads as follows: CASRFDPGGDYGYTF. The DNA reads TGCGCCAGCAGATTTGATCCAGGGGGCGACTATGGCTACACCTTC.